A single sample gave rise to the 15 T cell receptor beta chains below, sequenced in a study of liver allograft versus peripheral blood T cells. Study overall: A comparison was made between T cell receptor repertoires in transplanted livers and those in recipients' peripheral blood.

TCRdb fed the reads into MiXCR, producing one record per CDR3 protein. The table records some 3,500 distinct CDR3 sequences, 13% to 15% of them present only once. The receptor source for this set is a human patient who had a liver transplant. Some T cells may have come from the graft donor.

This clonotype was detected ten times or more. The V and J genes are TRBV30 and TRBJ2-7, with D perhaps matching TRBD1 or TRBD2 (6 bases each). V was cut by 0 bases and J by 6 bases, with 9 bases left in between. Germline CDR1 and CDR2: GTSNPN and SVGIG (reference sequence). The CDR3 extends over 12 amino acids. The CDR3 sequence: CAWSVRGVEQYF. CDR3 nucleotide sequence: TGTGCCTGGAGTGTGAGGGGGGTCGAGCAGTACTTC.

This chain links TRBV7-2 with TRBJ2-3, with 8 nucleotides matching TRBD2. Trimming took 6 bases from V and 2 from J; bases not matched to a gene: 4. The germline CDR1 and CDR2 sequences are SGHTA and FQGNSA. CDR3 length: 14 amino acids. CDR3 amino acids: CASRQRGYTDTQYF. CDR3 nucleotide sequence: TGTGCCAGCAGACAGCGGGGGTACACAGATACGCAGTATTTT.

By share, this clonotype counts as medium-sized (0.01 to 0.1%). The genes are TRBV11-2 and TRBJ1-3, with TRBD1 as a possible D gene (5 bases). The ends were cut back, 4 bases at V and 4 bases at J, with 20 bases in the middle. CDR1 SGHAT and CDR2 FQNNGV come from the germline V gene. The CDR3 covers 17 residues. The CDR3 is CASSSPRGSGGGNTIYF. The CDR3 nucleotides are TGTGCCAGCAGCTCCCCCCGAGGGTCCGGGGGAGGAAACACCATATATTTT.

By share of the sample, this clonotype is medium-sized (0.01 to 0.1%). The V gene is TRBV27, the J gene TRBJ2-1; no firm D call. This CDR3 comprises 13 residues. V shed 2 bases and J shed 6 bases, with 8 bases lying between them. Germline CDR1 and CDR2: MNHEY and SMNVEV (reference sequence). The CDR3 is CASSLRSSNEQFF. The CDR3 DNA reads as TGTGCCAGCAGTTTACGTAGTAGCAATGAGCAGTTCTTC.

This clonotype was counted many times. CDR3 loop: CASSLPSGSERTDTQYF. The CDR3 DNA reads TGTGCCAGCAGTTTACCGAGCGGGAGCGAGAGAACAGATACGCAGTATTTT. V usage is TRBV27 and J usage is TRBJ2-3; 8 bases fit TRBD2. Germline CDR1 reads MNHEY; CDR2 reads SMNVEV (reference sequence). Trimming at V came to 2 bases and at J to 3 bases, leaving 10 bases not matched to a gene. This CDR3 comprises 17 residues.

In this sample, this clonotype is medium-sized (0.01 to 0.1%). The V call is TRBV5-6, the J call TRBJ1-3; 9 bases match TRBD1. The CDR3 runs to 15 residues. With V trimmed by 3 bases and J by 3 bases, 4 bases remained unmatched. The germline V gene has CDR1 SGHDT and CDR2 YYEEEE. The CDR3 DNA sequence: TGTGCCAGCAGCTCCGGACAGGGGTTTGGAAACACCATATATTTT. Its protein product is CASSSGQGFGNTIYF.

In DNA, the CDR3 is TGTGCCAGCAGTTCCGGGACTTCACTTGGGGGATCGGAGACCCAGTACTTC. It codes for CASSSGTSLGGSETQYF. This sequence joins TRBV12-3 or TRBV12-4 and TRBJ2-5, with TRBD2 as a possible D gene (6 bases). Trimming shortened V by 4 bases and J by 5 bases, and 23 bases separated the two germline ends. The CDR3 sequence is 17 residues long.

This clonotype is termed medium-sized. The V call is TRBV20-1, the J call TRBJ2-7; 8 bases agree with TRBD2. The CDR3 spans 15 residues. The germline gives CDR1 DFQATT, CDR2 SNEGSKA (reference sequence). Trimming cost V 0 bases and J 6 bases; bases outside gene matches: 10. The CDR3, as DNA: TGCAGTGCTAGAGATCACTCGGGACTAGTTTTCGAGCAGTACTTC. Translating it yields CSARDHSGLVFEQYF.

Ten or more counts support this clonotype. DNA for the CDR3: TGTGCCAGCAGCCTCCCCGAGCACAATGAGCAGTTCTTC. Protein: CASSLPEHNEQFF. This chain connects TRBV7-9 to TRBJ2-1; D not certain. V gave up 5 bases and J gave up 5 bases, with 10 bases separating them. The CDR3 is made up of 13 amino acids. Germline CDR1 and CDR2: SEHNR and FQNEAQ (reference sequence).

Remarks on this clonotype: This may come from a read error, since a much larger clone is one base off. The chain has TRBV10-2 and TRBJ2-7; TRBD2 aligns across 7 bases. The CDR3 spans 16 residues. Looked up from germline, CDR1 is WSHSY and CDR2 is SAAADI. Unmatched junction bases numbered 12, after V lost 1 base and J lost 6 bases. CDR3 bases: TGCGCCAGCAGTGAGTATTCTAGCGGAGCCACCTGCGAGCAGTACTTC. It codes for CASSEYSSGATCEQYF.

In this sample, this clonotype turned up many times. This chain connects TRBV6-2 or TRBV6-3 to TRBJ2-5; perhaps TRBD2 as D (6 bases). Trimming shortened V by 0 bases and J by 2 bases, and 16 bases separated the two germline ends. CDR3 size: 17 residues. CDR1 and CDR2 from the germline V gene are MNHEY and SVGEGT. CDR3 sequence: CASSYSIEAGGQETQYF. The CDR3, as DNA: TGTGCCAGCAGTTACTCGATAGAAGCGGGTGGGCAAGAGACCCAGTACTTC.

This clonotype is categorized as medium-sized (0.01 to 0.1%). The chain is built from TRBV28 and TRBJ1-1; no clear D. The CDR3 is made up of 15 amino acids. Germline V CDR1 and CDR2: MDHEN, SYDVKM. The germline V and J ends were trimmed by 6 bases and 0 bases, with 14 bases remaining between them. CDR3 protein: CASSPLQALNTEAFF. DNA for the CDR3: TGTGCCAGCAGCCCCCTGCAGGCTCTGAACACTGAAGCTTTCTTT.

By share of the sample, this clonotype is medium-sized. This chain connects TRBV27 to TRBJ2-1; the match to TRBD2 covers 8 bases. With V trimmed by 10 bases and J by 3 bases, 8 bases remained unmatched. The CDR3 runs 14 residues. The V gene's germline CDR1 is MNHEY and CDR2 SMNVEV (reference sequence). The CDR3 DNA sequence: TGTGCCACCTCTCGGGGGGGAGACTACAATGAGCAGTTCTTC. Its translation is CATSRGGDYNEQFF.

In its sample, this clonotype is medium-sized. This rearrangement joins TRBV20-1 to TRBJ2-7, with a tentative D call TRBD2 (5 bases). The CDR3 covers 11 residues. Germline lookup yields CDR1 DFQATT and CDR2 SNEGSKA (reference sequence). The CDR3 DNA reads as TGCAGCCTGGAGCGGCGTTACGAGCAGTACTTC. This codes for CSLERRYEQYF.

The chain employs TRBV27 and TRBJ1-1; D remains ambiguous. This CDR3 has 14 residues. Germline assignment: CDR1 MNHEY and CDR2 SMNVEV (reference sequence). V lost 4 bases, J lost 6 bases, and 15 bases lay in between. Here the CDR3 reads CASSSTYGRSEAFF. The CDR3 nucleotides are TGTGCCAGCAGTTCTACCTATGGGAGGTCTGAAGCTTTCTTT.